One and the same sample provided the 8 T cell receptor beta chains below, sequenced in a study of blood T cell repertoires in COVID-19. The method was immunoSEQ multiplex PCR; TCRdb's version includes in-frame clones alone and lacks a portion of them. The sample carries 210,000 or so clones, about 90% recorded once. Specimen: peripheral blood. The source of these receptors is a man between 25 and 39 years old with COVID-19, enrolled during active disease.

The rearrangement links TRBV7-3 to TRBJ2-7, with TRBD2 matching over 12 bases. J gave up 5 bases and V 1 base, and 3 bases lay outside the gene matches. CDR3 size: 15 residues. The germline V gene encodes CDR1 SGHTA and CDR2 FQGTGA. The CDR3: CASSLSPSGRDEQYF. The CDR3 DNA follows: TGTGCCAGCAGCTTAAGTCCTAGCGGGAGGGACGAGCAGTACTTC.

The rearrangement uses TRBV2 and TRBJ1-2; D gene uncertain. Germline V gene sequence: CDR1 SNHLY, CDR2 FYNNEI. With 1 base removed from V and 8 bases from J, the gap between germline ends came to 11 bases. This CDR3 spans 13 amino acids. CDR3: CASSEVGRRGYTF. The CDR3 DNA sequence: TGTGCCAGCAGTGAAGTTGGCAGAAGAGGCTACACCTTC.

The gene calls are TRBV4-2 and TRBJ1-6; D might be TRBD1 (5 bases). Trimming cost V 6 bases and J 0 bases, with 18 bases left between them. CDR3 size: 18 residues. Per the germline V gene, CDR1 is LGHNA and CDR2 is YNFKEQ. DNA for the CDR3: TGTGCCAGCAGTTCCCGGGGGAGGACCAGCTCCTATAATTCACCCCTCCACTTT. It encodes CASSSRGRTSSYNSPLHF.

This chain joins TRBV7-2 and TRBJ2-7; 8 nucleotides agree with TRBD1. V lost 1 base and J lost 2; bases outside the gene matches: 4. Germline assignment: CDR1 SGHTA and CDR2 FQGNSA. This CDR3 region has 15 residues. CDR3 protein: CASSLGDRIAYEQYF. CDR3 sequence (DNA): TGTGCCAGCAGCTTAGGGGACAGGATTGCCTACGAGCAGTACTTC.

The genes are TRBV9 and TRBJ2-1; possible D gene TRBD2, 5 bases. Germline CDR1 is SGDLS and CDR2 is YYNGEE. The CDR3 has 13 amino acids. The V and J ends lost 1 base and 4 bases respectively, with 6 bases between them. The CDR3 sequence: CASSVRTYNEQFF. The CDR3 DNA reads as TGTGCCAGCAGCGTACGGACTTACAATGAGCAGTTCTTC.

This clone appeared a single time. The V gene is TRBV27, the J gene TRBJ2-7; 8 bases are a match to TRBD2. CDR1 and CDR2 from the germline V gene are MNHEY and SMNVEV (reference sequence). After removal of 0 bases from V and 3 bases from J, the junction contained 4 bases not matched to a gene. The CDR3 covers 15 residues. This CDR3 reads CASSLSQREYYEQYF. The CDR3 DNA sequence: TGTGCCAGCAGTTTATCCCAGCGGGAGTACTACGAGCAGTACTTC.

This clone was seen only once. The chain couples TRBV5-4 to TRBJ1-3; D might be TRBD1 (5 bases). Germline V gene sequence: CDR1 SGHNT, CDR2 YYREEE (reference sequence). Trimming took off 2 bases at V and 2 bases at J, with 11 bases between the two ends. The CDR3 covers 15 residues. The CDR3 sequence is CASSFPGGAGNTIYF. The CDR3 nucleotides read TGTGCCAGCAGCTTTCCGGGGGGAGCTGGAAACACCATATATTTT. Filled out from reference TRBV5-4 and TRBJ1-3, the complete variable domain reads ETGVTQSPTHLIKTRGQQVTLRCSSQSGHNTVSWYQQALGQGPQFIFQYYREEENGRGNFPPRFSGLQFPNYSSELNVNALELDDSALYLCASSFPGGAGNTIYFGEGSWLTVV.

J is TRBJ1-3 and V is TRBV7-9, with a tentative D call TRBD1 (6 bases). This CDR3 contains 14 residues. Trimming stripped 2 bases from V and 4 bases from J, with 9 bases between. Germline assignment: CDR1 SEHNR and CDR2 FQNEAQ (reference sequence). The CDR3 protein is CASSLNREGNTIYF. The CDR3 coding sequence is TGTGCCAGCAGCTTAAACAGGGAGGGAAACACCATATATTTT.